This T cell receptor beta chain comes out of a study of graft-versus-host responses after intestinal transplantation. Study conclusions and caveats: GvH clones occurred in recipient marrow; some first appeared in ileum or blood. The presence of high graft-versus-host to host-versus-graft clonal ratios in allografts characterized patients with graft-donor T cell macrochimerism.

Looked up from germline, CDR1 is SGHAT and CDR2 is FQNNGV. V was shortened by 3 bases and J by 8 bases, with 22 bases between the two germline ends. The CDR3 has 16 residues. Researchers sorted proliferating CFSE-low CD3+CD4+ and CD3+CD8+ responders once the reaction had finished. The repertoire was sequenced with immunoSEQ multiplex PCR; TCRdb's copy has only in-frame clones and lacks some. The data show over 5,500 clones, about a fifth seen once. Specimen: alloreactive CD4+ T cells from a mixed lymphocyte reaction culture, collected before transplantation. As for subset: CFSE-low proliferating T cells sorted from approximately 6-day pre-transplant mixed lymphocyte reaction (GvH or HvG direction). The chain recombines TRBV11-2 with TRBJ1-2; D not resolved. The TCR originated in a human patient who was an organ donor for intestinal transplantation. CDR3 sequence (DNA): TGTGCCAGCAGCTTGGTTCCCGACGCGCCAGATCCGGGCTACACCTTC. This translates into CASSLVPDAPDPGYTF.